This is a list of T cell receptor beta chains from one sample in a study of T-cell memory formation after mild COVID-19. TCRdb independently ran MiXCR on the 5' RACE reads; one entry per CDR3 protein. Seen here are fewer than 350,000 distinct CDR3 sequences, 13% to 15% observed once, and the top ten hold 21%. The sample consisted of PBMCs or a T cell subset sorted from them (not recorded which). The source is a man aged 18 to 29 who had mild COVID-19 (a few samples of this study predate the infection). Cell type and time point are not known. The CDR3 runs from the conserved cysteine through the conserved F or W. D genes are given only for firm matches. Some rows mark clone size as missing; the rest say once, few, many or name a class of expanded clone.

clone_size j_call d_call v_call cdr3_nt cdr3_aa
- TRBJ1-6 - TRBV11-2 TGTGCCAGCCGGGGTTCCTCCTATAATTCACCCCTCCACTTT CASRGSSYNSPLHF
many TRBJ1-1 TRBD1 TRBV5-1 TGCGCCAGCAGCTCGCTTTTAAGGGGACAGGAAAACACTGAAGCTTTCTTT CASSSLLRGQENTEAFF
- TRBJ1-5 - TRBV7-8 TGTGCCAGAAGGACCTCTGGCCAGCCCCAGCATTTT CARRTSGQPQHF
few TRBJ2-4 - TRBV27 TGTGCCAGCAGACCCGGGGGGCTAAAAAACATTCAGTACTTC CASRPGGLKNIQYF
few TRBJ1-2 TRBD1 TRBV20-1 TGCAGTGCTACGGGACAGTATGGCTACACCTTC CSATGQYGYTF
many TRBJ2-3 - TRBV4-3 TGCGCCAGCAGCCAAGACCGGCAGGCCACGCAGTATTTT CASSQDRQATQYF
- TRBJ2-3 TRBD1 TRBV4-3 TGCGCCAGCAGCCCTACGGGACAGCCAACAGATACGCAGTATTTT CASSPTGQPTDTQYF
- TRBJ2-6 - TRBV20-1 TGCAGTGCTAGACGCGCCGCTGGGGCCAACGTCCTGACTTTC CSARRAAGANVLTF
- TRBJ2-6 TRBD1 TRBV7-3 TGTGCCAGCAGCTCCCAGGGGGTTGGGGCCAACGTCCTGACTTTC CASSSQGVGANVLTF
few TRBJ2-3 - TRBV4-1 TGCGCCAGCAGCCTCCTCCCGAGAGGGGTGGGCGATACGCAGTATTTT CASSLLPRGVGDTQYF
few TRBJ2-3 TRBD1 TRBV6-1 TGTGCCAGCAAACCGGGACAGGGGTGGACAGATACGCAGTATTTT CASKPGQGWTDTQYF
- TRBJ2-7 TRBD1 TRBV12-3/TRBV12-4 TGTGCCAGCAGTTTGACAGGGGGAGGCTACGAGCAGTACTTC CASSLTGGGYEQYF
few TRBJ2-2 TRBD2 TRBV4-1 TGCGCCAGCAGCCAAAAAGGGAGGGGCACCGGGGAGCTGTTTTTT CASSQKGRGTGELFF
few TRBJ2-3 - TRBV5-1 TGCGCCAGCAGCTTGGACCTCGGGCGCACAGATACGCAGTATTTT CASSLDLGRTDTQYF
few TRBJ1-6 - TRBV12-3/TRBV12-4 TGTGCCAGCAGTCCAGGGAACGGGGGATCACCCCTCCACTTT CASSPGNGGSPLHF
few TRBJ2-5 - TRBV12-3/TRBV12-4 TGTGCCAGCAGCCCCCGACCGGAAGAGACCCAGTACTTC CASSPRPEETQYF
few TRBJ2-2 - TRBV7-3 TGTGCCAGCAGCTTAATCGGAACCCTGCCGGGCCTCAACACCGGGGAGCTGTTTTTT CASSLIGTLPGLNTGELFF
once TRBJ2-1 TRBD2 TRBV28 TGTGCCAGCAGTCTCGGGGGGGCGAGCTCCTACAATGAGCAGTTCTTC CASSLGGASSYNEQFF
few TRBJ2-7 TRBD2 TRBV7-2 TGTGCCAGCACCCTAGCGGGGGGGCGGTACGAGCAGTACTTC CASTLAGGRYEQYF
- TRBJ1-4 - TRBV20-1 TGCAGTGCTAGAGATTCGGGTGAAAAACTGTTTTTT CSARDSGEKLFF
few TRBJ2-5 - TRBV20-1 TGCAGTGCCTTAGTTAGGGGGAAAAAGACCCAGTACTTC CSALVRGKKTQYF
few TRBJ2-3 - TRBV7-2 TGTGCCAGCAGCGTCCGGGGGCACGGCACAGATACGCAGTATTTT CASSVRGHGTDTQYF
few TRBJ2-3 - TRBV7-2 TGTGCCAGCAGCTTACGTGGCAGGCCCATGACAGATACGCAGTATTTT CASSLRGRPMTDTQYF
- TRBJ1-1 TRBD1 TRBV4-3 TGCGCCAGCAGCCAAGGCCGGGGGGACAGGGCTTCTGAAGCTTTCTTT CASSQGRGDRASEAFF
- TRBJ2-5 TRBD2 TRBV10-3 TGTGCCACCGCAGTTCGGGCTAGCGGGGACGGTGAGACCCAGTACTTC CATAVRASGDGETQYF
few TRBJ1-6 - TRBV12-3/TRBV12-4 TGTGCCAGCAGTTCCACAGGGTCCTACTCACCCCTCCACTTT CASSSTGSYSPLHF
few TRBJ2-1 - TRBV6-2/TRBV6-3 TGTGCCAGCAGTTACTCACAATACAATGAGCAGTTCTTC CASSYSQYNEQFF
- TRBJ2-7 - TRBV24-1 TGTGCCACCAGTGACAGAACGACCTACGAGCAGTACTTC CATSDRTTYEQYF
- TRBJ2-1 - TRBV6-2/TRBV6-3 TGTGCCAGCAGAGTAGATGCGTACAATGAGCAGTTCTTC CASRVDAYNEQFF
few TRBJ2-5 - TRBV9 TGTGCCAGCAGCGTCTTTGATGGGACCCAGTACTTC CASSVFDGTQYF
- TRBJ1-1 - TRBV14 TGTGCCAGCAGCCATTCGGGATTTGGCACTGAAGCTTTCTTT CASSHSGFGTEAFF